These 23 T cell receptor beta chains share one sample of origin, sequenced in a study of CD8+CD57+ T cells in acquired aplastic anemia. The patients chosen for sequencing had shown expansion of CD8+CD57+ cells (detected by flow cytometry). According to the study, genomic DNA was the template for TCR beta VDJ and CDR3 profiling. TCRdb re-called the reads through MiXCR, storing one row per CDR3 protein. Of under 350,000 distinct CDR3 sequences listed, roughly 53% were seen once; the top ten hold roughly 1.2%. Input material: sorted CD4+, CD8+, or CD8+CD57+ T cells (not recorded which) from PBMCs. The receptors originated from a human donor with aplastic anemia.

On this clonotype: Given the absence of the conserved phenylalanine or tryptophan at the CDR3 end, a read error is likely. The CDR3 spells CASSLGTSGANVLTH. CDR3 coding DNA: TGTGCCAGCAGCTTAGGAACGTCTGGGGCCAACGTCCTGACTCAC. This chain connects TRBV11-2 to TRBJ2-6; D is unresolved. The germline gives CDR1 SGHAT, CDR2 FQNNGV. CDR3 length: 15 residues. Trimming left V 1 base short and J 1 base short, with 5 bases between.

The V and J genes are TRBV7-2 and TRBJ2-3; D could derive from TRBD1 or TRBD2 (5 bases each). Germline assignment: CDR1 SGHTA and CDR2 FQGNSA. V lost 0 bases and J 5 bases, leaving 18 bases between the germline ends. The CDR3 length is 17 residues. The CDR3 is CASSLAGASTGGDTQYF. The CDR3, as DNA: TGTGCCAGCAGCTTAGCCGGGGCATCAACAGGTGGAGATACGCAGTATTTT.

The chain links TRBV20-1 to TRBJ2-7, with 9 bases matching TRBD1. Unmatched junction bases numbered 9, after V lost 6 bases and J lost 3 bases. The CDR3 loop spans 14 amino acids. Germline CDR1 and CDR2: DFQATT and SNEGSKA (reference sequence). The chain's CDR3 is CSAPRTGVNYEQYF. For the CDR3, the DNA is TGCAGTGCGCCTCGGACAGGGGTAAACTACGAGCAGTACTTC.

This rearrangement joins TRBV7-6 to TRBJ2-7, with D maybe TRBD2 (6 bases). The CDR3 has 13 residues. Per germline, CDR1 SGHVS and CDR2 FNYEAQ. Between the trimmed V and J ends, which lost 6 bases and 7 bases, there was a span of 16 bases. CDR3 sequence reads: CASSYSAGYEQYF. DNA of the CDR3: TGTGCCAGCAGTTACAGTGCGGGGTATGAGCAGTACTTC.

Regarding this clonotype: The conserved final phenylalanine or tryptophan is absent from the CDR3, which likely points to a read error. The chain links TRBV5-1 to TRBJ2-7; either TRBD1 or TRBD2 may fit D (6 bases each). The CDR3 runs 15 residues. The germline V gene has CDR1 SGHRS and CDR2 YFSETQ. The V end was cut by 0 bases, the J end by 2 bases, with 12 bases between. CDR3 DNA sequence: TGCGCCAGCAGCTTGGACGGAGGGACAACCTACGAGCAGTACCTC. It is translated as CASSLDGGTTYEQYL.

Details on this clonotype: Given the absence of the conserved phenylalanine or tryptophan at the CDR3 end, a read error is likely. This rearrangement joins TRBV14 to TRBJ1-1; D may be TRBD1 (6 bases). Germline loops: CDR1 SGHDN, CDR2 FVKESK. The CDR3 has 13 amino acids. V lost 4 bases and J lost 8, with 14 bases in between. The CDR3 DNA reads TGTGCCAGCAGCCGCTACAGGGAGGGAGAAGCTTTCCTT. This encodes CASSRYREGEAFL.

The V call is TRBV20-1, the J call TRBJ2-7; D ambiguous. Germline CDR1 reads DFQATT; CDR2 reads SNEGSKA (reference sequence). Trimming removed 4 bases from V and 5 bases from J, with 12 bases in between. The CDR3 runs to 12 residues. CDR3 amino acids: CSATPSEDEQYF. The CDR3, as DNA: TGCAGTGCTACCCCCTCTGAGGACGAGCAGTACTTC.

The chain recombines TRBV25-1 with TRBJ1-2; 8 bases match TRBD1. CDR1 is MGHDK, CDR2 SYGVNS, per germline. J lost 5 bases, V lost 7 bases, and 15 bases had no gene match. There are 16 residues in the CDR3. CDR3 in DNA: TGTGCCAGCAACGGACAGGGCTTGAATCAAGGATATGGCTACACCTTC. As protein: CASNGQGLNQGYGYTF.

The rearrangement links TRBV19 to TRBJ1-5; TRBD1 might be the D (5 bases). CDR1 LNHDA and CDR2 SQIVND come from the germline V gene (reference sequence). V was cut by 0 bases and J by 6 bases, with 18 bases left in between. The CDR3 is made up of 17 amino acids. The CDR3: CASSIDQGFWGIQPQHF. CDR3 nucleotides: TGTGCCAGTAGTATAGATCAGGGATTTTGGGGTATTCAGCCCCAGCATTTT.

This clonotype was seen many times. This chain connects TRBV6-6 to TRBJ1-5; 8 positions match TRBD1. The CDR3 is 16 residues long. With V trimmed by 5 bases and J by 7 bases, 13 bases remained unmatched. The germline CDR1 and CDR2 sequences are MNHNY and SVGAGI (reference sequence). The CDR3 bases are TGTGCCAGCAGTATCGACAGGGGTGGGGGCCGGCAGCCCCAGCATTTT. This translates into CASSIDRGGGRQPQHF.

This clonotype has just a few counts. The V and J genes are TRBV7-6 and TRBJ2-5; D unclear. The V end was cut by 5 bases, the J end by 5 bases, with 9 bases between. The germline V gene encodes CDR1 SGHVS and CDR2 FNYEAQ. This CDR3 has 12 residues. CDR3 in amino acids: CASSAPGETQYF. The CDR3 DNA is TGTGCCAGCAGCGCGCCCGGTGAGACCCAGTACTTC.

The CDR3 sequence is CASSEAETQYF. CDR3 sequence (DNA): TGTGCCAGCAGTGAAGCGGAGACCCAGTACTTC. The rearrangement links TRBV12-3 or TRBV12-4 to TRBJ2-5; D is unclear. The CDR3 runs 11 residues. Between the trimmed V and J ends, which lost 5 bases and 5 bases, there was a span of 6 bases.

This clonotype was detected ten times or more. V usage is TRBV11-2 and J usage is TRBJ1-6; weak D call: TRBD1 (6 bases). V lost 0 bases to trimming and J lost 7 bases, with 16 bases between them. The germline V gene encodes CDR1 SGHAT and CDR2 FQNNGV. CDR3 length: 17 amino acids. CDR3 nucleotides: TGTGCCAGCAGCTTAGATCACAGGGCAACAGGGAATTCACCCCTCCACTTT. Translated, it gives CASSLDHRATGNSPLHF. Complete variable domain (other parts from reference TRBV11-2 and TRBJ1-6): EAGVAQSPRYKIIEKRQSVAFWCNPISGHATLYWYQQILGQGPKLLIQFQNNGVVDDSQLPKDRFSAERLKGVDSTLKIQPAKLEDSAVYLCASSLDHRATGNSPLHFGNGTRLTVT.

As concerns this clonotype: Here the CDR3 omits its conserved ending phenylalanine or tryptophan, so a read error is the likely source. This rearrangement joins TRBV6-1 to TRBJ1-6; 9 bases are a match to TRBD1. The CDR3 totals 16 residues. V trimming: 6 bases; J trimming: 8 bases; junction bases outside the gene matches: 11. CDR1 and CDR2 from the germline V gene are MNHNS and SASEGT. CDR3 in amino acids: CASSHRDRVGYSPLHS. CDR3 nucleotide sequence: TGTGCCAGCAGCCACCGGGACAGGGTGGGGTATTCACCCCTCCACTCT.

This clonotype was detected only a few times. This rearrangement joins TRBV5-1 to TRBJ2-7; 7 bases match TRBD2. This CDR3 region has 14 residues. Germline V gives CDR1 SGHRS, CDR2 YFSETQ. The V gene end was trimmed by 6 bases and the J gene end by 0 bases; junction bases not matched to a gene: 6. The DNA for the CDR3 is TGCGCCAGCAACCCGGGGGGTTCCTCCTACGAGCAGTACTTC. It specifies CASNPGGSSYEQYF. The whole variable domain, filled in from reference TRBV5-1 and TRBJ2-7, reads KAGVTQTPRYLIKTRGQQVTLSCSPISGHRSVSWYQQTPGQGLQFLFEYFSETQRNKGNFPGRFSGRQFSNSRSEMNVSTLELGDSALYLCASNPGGSSYEQYFGPGTRLTVT.

The gene calls are TRBV2 and TRBJ2-7; no clear D. CDR3 length equals 14 residues. Germline CDR1 is SNHLY and CDR2 is FYNNEI. V lost 4 bases to trimming and J lost 6 bases, with 16 bases between them. The CDR3 region has the DNA TGTGCCAGCAGTGTTGCAGTCCGTAACCTCGAGCAGTACTTC. Translation: CASSVAVRNLEQYF. Full variable domain (remainder filled in from reference TRBV2 and TRBJ2-7): EPEVTQTPSHQVTQMGQEVILRCVPISNHLYFYWYRQILGQKVEFLVSFYNNEISEKSEIFDDQFSVERPDGSNFTLKIRSTKLEDSAMYFCASSVAVRNLEQYFGPGTRLTVT.

This clonotype appeared many times. The chain has TRBV12-3 or TRBV12-4 and TRBJ2-3; D gene unclear. V dropped 6 bases and J dropped 2 bases, with 12 bases sitting between them. The CDR3 is 14 residues long. The CDR3 sequence: CASRRVQSTDTQYF. CDR3 in DNA: TGTGCCAGCAGACGGGTCCAATCCACAGATACGCAGTATTTT.

In DNA, the CDR3 is TGTGCCAGTAAAGTAGGAGCGCTCTCCTACGAGCAGTACTTC. Translating it yields CASKVGALSYEQYF. The V call is TRBV19, the J call TRBJ2-7; D unclear. V gave up 7 bases and J gave up 0 bases, with 13 bases separating them. This CDR3 is built from 14 residues. From germline, CDR1 is LNHDA and CDR2 SQIVND (reference sequence). Full variable domain (outside the CDR3, taken from reference TRBV19 and TRBJ2-7): DGGITQSPKYLFRKEGQNVTLSCEQNLNHDAMYWYRQDPGQGLRLIYYSQIVNDFQKGDIAEGYSVSREKKESFPLTVTSAQKNPTAFYLCASKVGALSYEQYFGPGTRLTVT.

About this clonotype: As the CDR3 is not closed by the conserved phenylalanine or tryptophan, this likely results from a read error. V and J are TRBV3-1 and TRBJ1-6; unclear D gene. CDR3 size: 10 residues. Germline CDR1 LGHDT, CDR2 YNNKEL (reference sequence). Trimming removed 0 bases from V and 16 bases from J, with 4 bases in between. CDR3 in amino acids: CASSQDRLHS. The CDR3, as DNA: TGTGCCAGCAGCCAAGATCGACTCCACTCT.

The CDR3 sequence: CSARMAKSGTEAFF. CDR3 coding DNA: TGCAGTGCTAGAATGGCTAAATCGGGCACTGAAGCTTTCTTT. The chain combines TRBV20-1 with TRBJ1-1; D unresolved. From germline, CDR1 is DFQATT and CDR2 SNEGSKA (reference sequence). The CDR3 has 14 amino acids. The ends were cut back, 2 bases at V and 4 bases at J, with 14 bases in the middle.

The chain carries TRBV24-1 and TRBJ2-5; D could derive from TRBD1 or TRBD2 (6 bases each). Germline loops: CDR1 KGHDR, CDR2 SFDVKD. V lost 9 bases, J lost 5 bases, and 18 bases lay in between. The CDR3 contains 14 residues. As DNA, the CDR3 is TGTGCCACCCTGAGGGGGGCCCACGGGGAGACCCAGTACTTC. Amino acid sequence: CATLRGAHGETQYF.

On this clonotype: It is unclear where the CDR3 begins or ends on the DNA, so no DNA is shown, and the CDR3 is as TCRdb lists it. The V and J genes are TRBV20-1 and TRBJ2-7; TRBD1, the table's D call, lacks a check against the DNA. The CDR3 contains 15 residues when both ends are counted. CDR1 and CDR2 from the germline V gene are DFQATT and SNEGSKA (reference sequence). CDR3 protein: CSATWGAGYTFEQYF.

This clonotype was seen at least ten times. V and J are TRBV6-4 and TRBJ2-5; maybe TRBD1 (6 bases). Trimming stripped 5 bases from V and 4 bases from J, with 11 bases between. Germline V gene lookup returns CDR1 MRHNA and CDR2 SNTAGT. The length of the CDR3 is 13 residues. The CDR3 reads CASSNRVGETQYF. The CDR3 DNA reads TGTGCCAGCAGTAACAGGGTCGGAGAGACCCAGTACTTC.